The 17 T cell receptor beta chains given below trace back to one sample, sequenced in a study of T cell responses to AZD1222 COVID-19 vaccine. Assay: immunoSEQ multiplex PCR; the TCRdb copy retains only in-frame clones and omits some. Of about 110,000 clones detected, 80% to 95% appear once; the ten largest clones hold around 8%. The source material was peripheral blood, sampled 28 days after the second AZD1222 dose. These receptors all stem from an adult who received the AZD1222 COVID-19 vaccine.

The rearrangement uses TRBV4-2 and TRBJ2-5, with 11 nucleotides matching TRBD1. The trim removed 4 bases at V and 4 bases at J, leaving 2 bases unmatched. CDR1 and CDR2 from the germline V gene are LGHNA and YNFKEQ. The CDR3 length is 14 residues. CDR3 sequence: CASSPGQGGETQYF. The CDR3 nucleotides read TGTGCCAGCAGCCCGGGACAGGGGGGAGAGACCCAGTACTTC.

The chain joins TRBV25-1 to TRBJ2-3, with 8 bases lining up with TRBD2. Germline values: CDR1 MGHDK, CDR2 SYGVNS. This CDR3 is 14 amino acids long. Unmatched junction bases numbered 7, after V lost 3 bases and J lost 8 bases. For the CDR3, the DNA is TGTGCCAGCAGTGAGCGGGGCGGGAGGACTACGCAGTATTTT. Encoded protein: CASSERGGRTTQYF.

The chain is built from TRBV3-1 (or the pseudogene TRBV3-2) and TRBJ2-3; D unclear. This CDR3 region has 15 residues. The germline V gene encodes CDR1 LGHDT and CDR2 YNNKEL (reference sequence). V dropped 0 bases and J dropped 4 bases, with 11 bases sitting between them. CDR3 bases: TGTGCCAGCAGCCAAGATGGCCTACAAGCAGATACGCAGTATTTT. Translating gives CASSQDGLQADTQYF.

CDR3 residues: CASSALKGNEKLFF. The CDR3 coding sequence is TGCGCCAGCAGCGCCCTAAAGGGGAATGAAAAACTGTTTTTT. V usage is TRBV5-1 and J usage is TRBJ1-4, with D maybe TRBD1 (5 bases). V dropped 4 bases and J dropped 5 bases, with 12 bases sitting between them. This CDR3 region has 14 residues. Per the germline V gene, CDR1 is SGHRS and CDR2 is YFSETQ.

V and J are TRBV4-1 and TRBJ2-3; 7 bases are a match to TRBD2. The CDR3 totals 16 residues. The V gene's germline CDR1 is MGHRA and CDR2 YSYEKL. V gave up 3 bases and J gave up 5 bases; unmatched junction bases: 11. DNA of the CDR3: TGCGCCAGCAGCCACCCCGGGGCGGGAGATAGAGATACGCAGTATTTT. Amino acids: CASSHPGAGDRDTQYF.

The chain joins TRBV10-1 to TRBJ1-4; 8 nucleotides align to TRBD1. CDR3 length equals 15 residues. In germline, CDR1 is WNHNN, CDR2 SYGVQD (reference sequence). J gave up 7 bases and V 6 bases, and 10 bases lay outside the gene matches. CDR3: CASSSTGARSEKLFF. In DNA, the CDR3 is TGCGCCAGCAGCTCGACAGGGGCAAGAAGTGAAAAACTGTTTTTT.

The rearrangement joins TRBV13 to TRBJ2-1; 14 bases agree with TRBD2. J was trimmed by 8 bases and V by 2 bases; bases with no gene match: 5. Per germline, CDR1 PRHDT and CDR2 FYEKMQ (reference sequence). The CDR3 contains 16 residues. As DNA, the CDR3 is TGTGCCAGCAGCTTAACCCTGGGACTAGCGGGGGATGAGCAGTTCTTC. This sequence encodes CASSLTLGLAGDEQFF.

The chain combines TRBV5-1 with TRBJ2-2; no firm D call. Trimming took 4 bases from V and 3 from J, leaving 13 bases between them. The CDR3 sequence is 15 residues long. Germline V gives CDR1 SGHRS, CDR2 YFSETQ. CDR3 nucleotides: TGCGCCAGCAGCCGCCCGGCACCGGACACCGGGGAGCTGTTTTTT. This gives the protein CASSRPAPDTGELFF.

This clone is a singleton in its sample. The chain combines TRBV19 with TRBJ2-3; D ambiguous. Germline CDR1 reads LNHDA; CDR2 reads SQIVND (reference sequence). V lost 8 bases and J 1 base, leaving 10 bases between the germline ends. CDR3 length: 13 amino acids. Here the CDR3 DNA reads TGTGCCAGTCGGTTCGGACGCACAGATACGCAGTATTTT. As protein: CASRFGRTDTQYF.

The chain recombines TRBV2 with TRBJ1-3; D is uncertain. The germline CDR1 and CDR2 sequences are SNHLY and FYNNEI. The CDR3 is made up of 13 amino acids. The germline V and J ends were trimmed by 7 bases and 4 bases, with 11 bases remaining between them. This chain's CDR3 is CASTPGSGNTIYF. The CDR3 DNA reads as TGTGCCAGCACCCCAGGCTCAGGAAACACCATATATTTT.

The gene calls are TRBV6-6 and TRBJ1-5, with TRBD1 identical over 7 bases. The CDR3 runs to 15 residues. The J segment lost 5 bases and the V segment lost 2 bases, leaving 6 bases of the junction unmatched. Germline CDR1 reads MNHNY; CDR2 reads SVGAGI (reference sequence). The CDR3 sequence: CASSYPTGKDQPQHF. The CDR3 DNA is TGTGCCAGCAGTTACCCGACAGGGAAGGATCAGCCCCAGCATTTT.

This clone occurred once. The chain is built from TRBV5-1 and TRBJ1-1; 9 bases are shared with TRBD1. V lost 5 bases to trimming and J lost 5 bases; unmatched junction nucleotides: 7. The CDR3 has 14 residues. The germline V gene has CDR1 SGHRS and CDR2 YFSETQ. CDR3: CASSRDRAVTEAFF. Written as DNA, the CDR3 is TGCGCCAGCAGTAGGGACAGGGCGGTAACTGAAGCTTTCTTT.

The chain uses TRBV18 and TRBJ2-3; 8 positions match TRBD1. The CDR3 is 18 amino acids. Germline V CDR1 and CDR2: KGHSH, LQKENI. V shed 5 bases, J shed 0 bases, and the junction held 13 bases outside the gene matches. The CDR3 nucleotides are TGTGCCAGCTCATCACGAACCATGACAGGGGACAGCACAGATACGCAGTATTTT. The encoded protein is CASSSRTMTGDSTDTQYF.

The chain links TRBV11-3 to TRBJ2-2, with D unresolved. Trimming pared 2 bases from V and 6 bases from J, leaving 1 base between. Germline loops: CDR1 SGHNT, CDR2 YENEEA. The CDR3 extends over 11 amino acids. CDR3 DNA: TGTGCCAGCAGCTTACCCGGGGAGCTGTTTTTT. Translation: CASSLPGELFF.

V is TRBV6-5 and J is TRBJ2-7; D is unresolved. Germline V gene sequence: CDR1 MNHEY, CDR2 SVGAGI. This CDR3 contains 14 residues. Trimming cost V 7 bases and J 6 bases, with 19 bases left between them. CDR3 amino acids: CASTLGWFSGEQYF. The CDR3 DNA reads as TGTGCCAGCACCCTCGGGTGGTTTTCTGGCGAGCAGTACTTC.

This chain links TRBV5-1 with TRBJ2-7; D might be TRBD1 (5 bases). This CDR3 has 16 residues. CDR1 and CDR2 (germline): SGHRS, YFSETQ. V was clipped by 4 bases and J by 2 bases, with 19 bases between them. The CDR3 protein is CASSPWYRTPPYEQYF. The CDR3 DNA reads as TGCGCCAGCAGCCCTTGGTATAGGACACCTCCCTACGAGCAGTACTTC. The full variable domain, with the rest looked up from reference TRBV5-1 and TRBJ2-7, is KAGVTQTPRYLIKTRGQQVTLSCSPISGHRSVSWYQQTPGQGLQFLFEYFSETQRNKGNFPGRFSGRQFSNSRSEMNVSTLELGDSALYLCASSPWYRTPPYEQYFGPGTRLTVT.

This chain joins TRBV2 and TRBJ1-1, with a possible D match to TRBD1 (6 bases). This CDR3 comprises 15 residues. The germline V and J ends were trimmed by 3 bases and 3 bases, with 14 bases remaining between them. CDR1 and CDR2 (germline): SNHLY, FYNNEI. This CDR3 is CASSESGGWDTEAFF. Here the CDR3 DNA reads TGTGCCAGCAGTGAGTCGGGGGGCTGGGACACTGAAGCTTTCTTT.